This T cell receptor beta chain derives from a study of regulatory T cells in long-lasting Graves disease. Libraries of TCR beta came from iRepertoire HTBI primers plus Arm-PCR of CDR3 regions. In the original processing: Looking across samples, the authors found under 75 TRBV and 14 TRBJ segments. TCRdb processed the multiplex PCR reads anew with MiXCR; each CDR3 protein has one entry. The V and J calls, along with clone size, are taken from TCRdb and not from the paper's own processing. This table has under 300,000 distinct CDR3 sequences, around 20% appearing once. The time point: newly diagnosed GD, antithyroid drugs for less than 3 months. The TCR library was prepared using RNA isolated from PBMCs. Enrollment of patients was through an endocrinology department in Xi'an, China. The germline CDR1 and CDR2 sequences are DFQATT and SNEGSKA (reference sequence). The CDR3 is 15 amino acids. Trimming pared 3 bases from V and 4 bases from J, leaving 16 bases between.

This clonotype has a count of ten or more. The clonotype was recovered from a female donor with Graves disease. The input for sequencing was peripheral blood mononuclear cells (PBMCs), taken at new diagnosis, from a patient treated with antithyroid drugs. This sequence joins TRBV20-1 and TRBJ2-1, with unresolved D. The CDR3 region is CSASPNSFAYNEQFF. Here the CDR3 DNA reads TGCAGTGCTAGCCCCAACTCCTTCGCTTACAATGAGCAGTTCTTC.